One sample yielded the 29 T cell receptor beta chains listed below, sequenced in a study of response to subunit inactivated influenza vaccine. Using its own MiXCR run on the RT-PCR reads, TCRdb lists one record per CDR3 protein. The profile shows 600,000 to 850,000 distinct CDR3 sequences, 11% to 15% of them singletons. Sample: PBMCs from blood, taken 14 to 15 days before vaccination. These receptors all stem from a man aged 50 or older who received an inactivated influenza vaccine.

This clonotype was recorded many times. V is TRBV10-3 and J is TRBJ1-5; D is unclear. The CDR3 consists of 14 residues. Germline V lookup: CDR1 ENHRY, CDR2 SYGVKD. V gave up 5 bases and J gave up 0 bases, with 8 bases separating them. CDR3 loop: CAISKENSNQPQHF. CDR3 nucleotide sequence: TGTGCCATCAGTAAAGAGAATAGCAATCAGCCCCAGCATTTT.

CDR3 in amino acids: CASSPGTSVEQYF. Written as DNA, the CDR3 is TGTGCCAGCAGCCCCGGGACTAGCGTAGAGCAGTACTTC. V gene TRBV5-6 combines with J gene TRBJ2-7; 10 bases are a match to TRBD2. Germline assignment: CDR1 SGHDT and CDR2 YYEEEE. The CDR3 has 13 residues. The ends lost 4 bases at V and 7 bases at J; junction bases unmatched: 5.

In its sample, this clonotype was seen many times. This chain uses TRBV5-5 with TRBJ2-1, with 8 bases aligning to TRBD2. V trimming: 5 bases; J trimming: 9 bases; junction bases outside the gene matches: 4. The CDR3 totals 12 residues. Germline V gene data show CDR1 as SGHKS and CDR2 as YYEKEE (reference sequence). Here the CDR3 reads CASSLREGEQFF. CDR3 bases: TGTGCCAGCAGTCTACGGGAGGGTGAGCAGTTCTTC.

In this sample, this clonotype turned up a few times. The chain uses TRBV5-1 and TRBJ2-1; 8 bases agree with TRBD1. CDR3 length: 16 amino acids. CDR1 is SGHRS and CDR2 is YFSETQ in the germline V gene. Germline trimming cut 4 bases from V and 3 bases from J; bases unmatched to any gene: 9. CDR3 amino acids: CASSNNPGQVYNEQFF. The CDR3, as DNA: TGCGCCAGCAGCAACAACCCGGGACAGGTCTACAATGAGCAGTTCTTC.

The chain carries TRBV15 and TRBJ2-7; no definite D call. The length of the CDR3 is 11 residues. Germline CDR1 LNHNV, CDR2 YYDKDF (reference sequence). The V gene lost 4 bases and the J gene lost 6 bases, with 7 bases spanning the gap. The CDR3 region is CATSNSFEQYF. In DNA, the CDR3 is TGTGCCACCAGCAATAGTTTCGAGCAGTACTTC.

The genes are TRBV5-1 and TRBJ2-7; 9 bases align to TRBD1. After removal of 6 bases from V and 5 bases from J, the junction contained 9 bases not matched to a gene. The CDR3 sequence is 14 residues long. CDR1 and CDR2 (germline): SGHRS, YFSETQ. This CDR3 is CASNPGTGFDEQYF. The CDR3 DNA follows: TGCGCCAGCAACCCCGGGACAGGGTTCGACGAGCAGTACTTC.

The chain links TRBV29-1 to TRBJ2-3; maybe TRBD2 (5 bases). The germline gives CDR1 SQVTM, CDR2 ANQGSEA. The CDR3 covers 12 residues. Trimming took off 7 bases at V and 4 bases at J, with 12 bases between the two ends. The CDR3 spells CSGSSESDTQYF. The CDR3 DNA follows: TGCAGCGGCAGTAGCGAGTCAGATACGCAGTATTTT.

There are many counts of this clonotype. The rearrangement joins TRBV21-1 to TRBJ2-7; the table's D call TRBD1 went unverified against the DNA. TRBV21-1 is deemed a pseudogene. The CDR3 has 15 residues. CDR3 nucleotides: TGTGCCAGCAGCAAGGGGACAAATCCCCCCTACGAGCAGTACTTC. It specifies CASSKGTNPPYEQYF.

This clonotype was picked up many times. This chain joins TRBV3-1 and TRBJ2-7, with TRBD1 matching 9 bases. Unmatched junction bases numbered 5, after V lost 5 bases and J lost 3 bases. Per germline, CDR1 LGHDT and CDR2 YNNKEL (reference sequence). This CDR3 spans 14 amino acids. The CDR3 loop reads CASSSPGQGYEQYF. The CDR3 bases are TGTGCCAGCAGCTCCCCGGGACAGGGCTACGAGCAGTACTTC.

The V gene is TRBV28, the J gene TRBJ2-5; D possibly matches TRBD1 or TRBD2 (5 bases each). Germline CDR1 MDHEN, CDR2 SYDVKM. CDR3 size: 16 residues. The ends were cut back, 8 bases at V and 4 bases at J, with 23 bases in the middle. As DNA, the CDR3 is TGTGCCAGCCATTCCGAGGGGTCCCGGGCCGTAGAGACCCAGTACTTC. Protein product: CASHSEGSRAVETQYF.

V gene TRBV29-1 combines with J gene TRBJ2-1; D perhaps matches TRBD1 (6 bases). Germline CDR1 SQVTM, CDR2 ANQGSEA. CDR3 size: 13 residues. V was pared by 5 bases and J by 6 bases, with 14 bases between. As DNA, the CDR3 is TGCAGCGTTTTTCGGGACACCATCAATGAGCAGTTCTTC. This gives the protein CSVFRDTINEQFF.

This chain connects TRBV25-1 to TRBJ2-5; TRBD2 matches at 7 bases. This CDR3 comprises 14 residues. V gave up 2 bases and J gave up 5 bases; unmatched junction bases: 5. Germline V CDR1 and CDR2: MGHDK, SYGVNS. CDR3 in DNA: TGTGCCAGCAGTGAAGCCGGGAGGCCCGAGACCCAGTACTTC. It yields the protein CASSEAGRPETQYF.

The genes are TRBV7-2 and TRBJ1-2, with a weak D call TRBD1 (6 bases). Between the trimmed V and J ends, which lost 5 bases and 6 bases, there was a span of 16 bases. The germline V gene encodes CDR1 SGHTA and CDR2 FQGNSA. This CDR3 has 14 amino acids. The CDR3 protein is CASSPQQGLNGYTF. The CDR3 region has the DNA TGTGCCAGCAGCCCTCAACAGGGATTGAATGGCTACACCTTC.

This clonotype was counted between two and nine times. A read error is possible here, since a much larger clone lies one base away. The V call is TRBV28, the J call TRBJ1-1; TRBD1 matches 8 bases. The CDR3 has 13 amino acids. The ends lost 4 bases at V and 5 bases at J; junction bases unmatched: 3. The germline V gene has CDR1 MDHEN and CDR2 SYDVKM. The CDR3 region is CASSWTGRTEAFF. The CDR3 bases are TGTGCCAGCAGTTGGACAGGGAGGACTGAAGCTTTCTTT. The full variable domain, in which reference TRBV28 and TRBJ1-1 provide the parts outside the CDR3, is DVKVTQSSRYLVKRTGEKVFLECVQDMDHENMFWYRQDPGLGLRLIYFSYDVKMKEKGDIPEGYSVSREKKERFSLILESASTNQTSMYLCASSWTGRTEAFFGQGTRLTVV.

The chain carries TRBV20-1 and TRBJ2-7; 9 nucleotides agree with TRBD2. CDR1 and CDR2 (germline): DFQATT, SNEGSKA (reference sequence). This CDR3 region has 14 residues. J was trimmed by 7 bases and V by 6 bases; bases with no gene match: 13. The CDR3 region is CSAKTVAGAQEQYF. The DNA of the CDR3 is TGCAGTGCAAAAACGGTAGCGGGAGCTCAAGAGCAGTACTTC.

V gene TRBV24-1 combines with J gene TRBJ2-2; 9 nucleotides agree with TRBD2. With 3 bases clipped from V and 5 bases from J, the junction kept 9 bases outside the gene matches. CDR1 is KGHDR and CDR2 is SFDVKD in the germline V gene. There are 17 residues in the CDR3. CDR3 protein: CATSDVRGGGETGELFF. The CDR3, as DNA: TGTGCCACCAGTGATGTGCGGGGGGGCGGAGAAACCGGGGAGCTGTTTTTT.

This clonotype was detected only a few times. J is TRBJ2-3 and V is TRBV12-3 or TRBV12-4; D gene unclear. Deletions cut 5 bases from V and 0 bases from J, with 6 bases between. This CDR3 spans 13 amino acids. The CDR3 here is CASSEISTDTQYF. DNA of the CDR3: TGTGCCAGCAGTGAAATTAGCACAGATACGCAGTATTTT.

The chain combines TRBV20-1 with TRBJ2-3; no definite D call. This CDR3 contains 15 residues. V was trimmed by 1 base and J by 2 bases, leaving 13 bases between them. Looked up from germline, CDR1 is DFQATT and CDR2 is SNEGSKA (reference sequence). Here the CDR3 reads CSARGVRSNTDTQYF. Here the CDR3 DNA reads TGCAGTGCTAGAGGAGTTCGATCCAACACAGATACGCAGTATTTT.

The chain uses TRBV5-5 and TRBJ2-7; no reliable D call. The CDR3 has 15 amino acids. Looked up from germline, CDR1 is SGHKS and CDR2 is YYEKEE (reference sequence). V was cut by 3 bases and J by 2 bases, with 15 bases left in between. DNA of the CDR3: TGTGCCAGCAGCTCCCGTGGGCTGGACCCCTACGAGCAGTACTTC. Its translation: CASSSRGLDPYEQYF.

The rearrangement joins TRBV6-1 to TRBJ1-5, with D perhaps TRBD1 (5 bases). The CDR3 is 17 residues long. Germline V CDR1 and CDR2: MNHNS, SASEGT. V was pared by 2 bases and J by 4 bases, with 18 bases between. CDR3 amino acids: CASSEQGFQANNQPQHF. The CDR3 DNA sequence: TGTGCCAGCAGTGAACAGGGTTTCCAAGCTAATAATCAGCCCCAGCATTTT.

This clonotype was counted at least ten times. The chain is built from TRBV3-1 and TRBJ1-6, with 7 bases aligning to TRBD1. V lost 5 bases to trimming and J lost 5 bases; unmatched junction nucleotides: 3. Germline loops: CDR1 LGHDT, CDR2 YNNKEL (reference sequence). This CDR3 contains 14 residues. CDR3 DNA: TGTGCCAGCAGCTCCGGGACAGATAATTCACCCCTCCACTTT. Protein product: CASSSGTDNSPLHF.

This clonotype was observed at least ten times. J is TRBJ2-3 and V is TRBV28; D is unclear. V was cut by 7 bases and J by 7 bases, with 15 bases left in between. There are 13 residues in the CDR3. From germline, CDR1 is MDHEN and CDR2 SYDVKM. This chain's CDR3 is CASTLGSRNTQYF. The DNA for the CDR3 is TGTGCCAGCACCCTTGGTAGCCGAAATACGCAGTATTTT.

This clonotype has more than one count but fewer than ten. V usage is TRBV4-3 and J usage is TRBJ2-1; 9 bases match TRBD2. V was pared by 0 bases and J by 7 bases, with 7 bases of the junction left unmatched. CDR1 LGHNA and CDR2 YSLEER come from the germline V gene. The CDR3 has 16 residues. The DNA for the CDR3 is TGCGCCAGCAGCCAAGAGTTAACTCTAGCGGGGAATGAGCAGTTCTTC. Amino acid sequence: CASSQELTLAGNEQFF.

The V and J genes are TRBV11-2 and TRBJ2-7; D call uncertain. Germline V CDR1 and CDR2: SGHAT, FQNNGV. CDR3 length: 13 residues. Trimming removed 3 bases from V and 2 bases from J, with 8 bases in between. The CDR3 DNA reads as TGTGCCAGCAGCTTTCCCGCTACCTACGAGCAGTACTTC. This encodes CASSFPATYEQYF.

The chain combines TRBV20-1 with TRBJ2-5; D perhaps matches TRBD2 (6 bases). Germline lookup yields CDR1 DFQATT and CDR2 SNEGSKA (reference sequence). This CDR3 contains 14 residues. The V gene lost 1 base and the J gene lost 6 bases, with 15 bases spanning the gap. The CDR3 bases are TGCAGTGCTAGAGGGGAGGAGCGGCCCAAGACCCAGTACTTC. Translation: CSARGEERPKTQYF.

This clonotype has just a few counts. V gene TRBV29-1 combines with J gene TRBJ1-1, with D perhaps TRBD1 (6 bases). CDR3 size: 13 residues. Germline V gene sequence: CDR1 SQVTM, CDR2 ANQGSEA. With 4 bases removed from V and 0 bases from J, the gap between germline ends came to 9 bases. DNA of the CDR3: TGCAGCGTTGCGGGACATATGAACACTGAAGCTTTCTTT. Translating it yields CSVAGHMNTEAFF. Full variable domain (rest looked up from reference TRBV29-1 and TRBJ1-1): SAVISQKPSRDICQRGTSLTIQCQVDSQVTMMFWYRQQPGQSLTLIATANQGSEATYESGFVIDKFPISRPNLTFSTLTVSNMSPEDSSIYLCSVAGHMNTEAFFGQGTRLTVV.

The rearrangement links TRBV25-1 to TRBJ2-1; D gene uncertain. The CDR3 is 13 amino acids. V lost 0 bases and J 5 bases, leaving 5 bases between the germline ends. Per the germline V gene, CDR1 is MGHDK and CDR2 is SYGVNS. DNA of the CDR3: TGTGCCAGCAGTGAATATCTAAACAATGAGCAGTTCTTC. Encoded protein: CASSEYLNNEQFF.

The rearrangement uses TRBV4-1 and TRBJ2-2, with 12 bases aligning to TRBD2. The CDR3 totals 16 residues. The germline CDR1 and CDR2 sequences are MGHRA and YSYEKL. J was trimmed by 8 bases and V by 2 bases; bases with no gene match: 6. This CDR3 is CASSQTSGGPFGELFF. In DNA, the CDR3 is TGCGCCAGCAGCCAAACTAGCGGGGGGCCCTTTGGGGAGCTGTTTTTT.

This clonotype has just a few counts. J is TRBJ2-5 and V is TRBV5-1, with D possibly matching TRBD2 (5 bases). Germline V gives CDR1 SGHRS, CDR2 YFSETQ. CDR3 size: 13 residues. Trimming cost V 5 bases and J 1 base, with 9 bases left between them. In DNA, the CDR3 is TGCGCCAGCAGGGAAGGGAGCCAAGAGACCCAGTACTTC. Translated, it gives CASREGSQETQYF.